Listed below are T cell receptor beta chains from one sample, sequenced in a study of shared clonotypes between healthy human individuals. Libraries were prepared by immunoSEQ multiplex PCR; TCRdb keeps only in-frame clonotypes and omits some of them. The data contain about half a million clones, approximately 80% of them seen just once; the ten biggest clones take up 12%. Material: PBMCs. The receptor set was obtained from a woman between 35 and 50 years old in good health. Some clones in this sample may be carry-over from other donors' samples. CDR3s include the opening cysteine and the closing phenylalanine or tryptophan. The D gene is left open where the match is weak. A clone size is listed for some rows: how often the clone was seen (once, few, many), or a class if it is expanded.

D gene | J gene | clone size | V gene | CDR3 DNA | CDR3 protein
TRBD2 | TRBJ2-1 | many | TRBV5-1 | TGCGCCAGCAGCACCGGACTAGAGGGGAATGAGCAGTTCTTC | CASSTGLEGNEQFF
TRBD2 | TRBJ2-5 | once | TRBV28 | TGTGCCAGCAGTTCTCGCCAACTAGCGGGAGTCCAGTACTTC | CASSSRQLAGVQYF
TRBD1 | TRBJ2-5 | . | TRBV19 | TGTGCCAGTAGTAAGAATAGGGGACAGAACCAAGAGACCCAGTACTTC | CASSKNRGQNQETQYF
. | TRBJ1-1 | many | TRBV30 | TGTGCCTGGAGGACGGGACACACGGCTTTCTTT | CAWRTGHTAFF
TRBD1 | TRBJ2-7 | . | TRBV7-3 | TGTGCCAGCAGCTTGGGGACAGGGGTGAGGGAGCAGTACTTC | CASSLGTGVREQYF
. | TRBJ1-5 | few | TRBV6-5 | TGTGCCAGCGCCCCCGAGGGGGGGGTTCAGCCCCAGCATTTT | CASAPEGGVQPQHF
TRBD2 | TRBJ2-2 | . | TRBV28 | TGTGCCAGCAGTCCACCGGGACTAGCGGGAGGTTGGGAGCTGTTTTTT | CASSPPGLAGGWELFF
. | TRBJ2-2 | . | TRBV10-2 | TGCGCCAGCAGCAGGGCCGGGGAGCTGTTTTTT | CASSRAGELFF
. | TRBJ1-1 | . | TRBV14 | TGTGCCAGCAGCCAAGATTTAGGGGTAATGAACACTGAAGCTTTCTTT | CASSQDLGVMNTEAFF
TRBD1 | TRBJ1-2 | . | TRBV5-1 | TGCGCCAGCAGCTCGCAGGGGGCGGCCTATGGCTACACCTTC | CASSSQGAAYGYTF
. | TRBJ2-1 | . | TRBV27 | TGTGCCAGCAGTATATATCAGGGAGTTGAGCAGTTCTTC | CASSIYQGVEQFF
. | TRBJ1-1 | . | TRBV5-1 | TGCGCCAGCAGCCTGCGGGCGGGTATCGGGTACACTGAAGCTTTCTTT | CASSLRAGIGYTEAFF
. | TRBJ1-4 | . | TRBV5-4 | TGTGCCAGCAGCTCGGGACCGCCTAAGGGTGAAAAACTGTTTTTT | CASSSGPPKGEKLFF
. | TRBJ2-1 | . | TRBV7-3 | TGTGCCAGCTCTCCCGCATCGAGCTCCTACAATGAGCAGTTCTTC | CASSPASSSYNEQFF
. | TRBJ1-5 | . | TRBV6-1 | TGTGCCAGCAGTCCTCGAGATCAGCCCCAGCATTTT | CASSPRDQPQHF
. | TRBJ2-1 | once | TRBV7-2 | TGTGCCAGCAGCTTACCGGGCTCCTACAATGAGCAGTTCTTC | CASSLPGSYNEQFF
TRBD1 | TRBJ2-3 | . | TRBV4-1 | TGCGCCAGCAGCCTAGCCAGGGGGCAACAGTATTTT | CASSLARGQQYF
TRBD2 | TRBJ2-5 | once | TRBV28 | TGTGCCAGCAGCGGGACTAGCGGGAGGGAAGAGACCCAGTACTTC | CASSGTSGREETQYF
TRBD2 | TRBJ2-7 | once | TRBV28 | TGTGCCAGCAGTTTAGGAGCGGGAGACTACGAGCAGTACTTC | CASSLGAGDYEQYF
TRBD2 | TRBJ2-1 | . | TRBV9 | TGTGCCAGCAGCGTAGACGGTAGACTAGCGGGAGGGCCATTGGGGAATGAGCAGTTCTTC | CASSVDGRLAGGPLGNEQFF
. | TRBJ2-5 | few | TRBV7-9 | TGTGCCAGCAGCCACGAGACCGGGACCTGGTACTTC | CASSHETGTWYF
. | TRBJ2-1 | once | TRBV6-5 | TGTGCCAGCAGTTACCGGACTGCGGGTGAGCAGTTCTTC | CASSYRTAGEQFF